This TCR beta chain was sequenced for a study of TIL therapy for anti-PD-1-resistant metastatic lung cancer. Across the whole study: Median tumor PD-L1 proportion score was about 6.6%.

This clone has only a few counts. Antigen unknown. Study-level points and caveats: TIL clonotype persistence in blood showed no apparent association with response.

Time point indicated: pre-treatment sample, taken before nivolumab and TIL therapy. Enrollment ran from October 2017 to January 2020. Sequencing used immunoSEQ v3. Only in-frame clones appear in the TCRdb table, and some are missing; sequencing was by immunoSEQ multiplex PCR. The data show roughly 57,000 clones, roughly 77% seen once. The V end was cut by 3 bases, the J end by 2 bases, with 7 bases between. Per germline, CDR1 KGHSH and CDR2 LQKENI. The CDR3 contains 13 residues. The rearrangement joins TRBV18 to TRBJ1-1; no firm D call. The sequence came from a person between 30 and 80 years old with non-small cell lung cancer. Sequenced here: blood, sampled at baseline. The CDR3: CASSPGSNTEAFF. The CDR3 DNA reads TGTGCCAGCTCACCGGGCAGTAACACTGAAGCTTTCTTT. Full variable domain (rest looked up from reference TRBV18 and TRBJ1-1): NAGVMQNPRHLVRRRGQEARLRCSPMKGHSHVYWYRQLPEEGLKFMVYLQKENIIDESGMPKERFSAEFPKEGPSILRIQQVVRGDSAAYFCASSPGSNTEAFFGQGTRLTVV.